This T cell receptor (beta chain) was recorded in a study of blood T cell repertoires in COVID-19 (dated by TCRdb to the early 2020s). Looking at the study overall: Samples from collaborators originated in the United States, Italy and Spain and spanned both the acute and convalescent phases of COVID-19. Samples were obtained from the ongoing ImmuneRACE study (first 160 participants) and from 1,254 subjects provided by 6 global collaborators. Where available, HLA class I and class II types were taken from metadata supplied by the sample provider and were not determined by assay-based typing. A freely available public database, intended as a resource for researchers studying the immune response to SARS-CoV-2, is where the repertoires were released. A de-identified subject ID, COVID-19 status, age in years and sex were almost always included in the sample metadata. Subjects who had been exposed to COVID-19, were actively infected with it, or had recovered from it provided the deeply sampled blood TCRbeta repertoires that made up the dataset. The prospective study material was composed of cDNA or gDNA derived from T cells, B-cell-depleted T cells, or PBMCs. What the work shows at the level of the full study, not this receptor alone: The quantity of clinical and demographic metadata differed by source and by participant and was supplied without curation.

The immunoSEQ Assay, a bias-controlled multiplex PCR, was used to amplify TCRbeta CDR3 regions from genomic DNA. As for the original processing: Within the assay, amplification of reference gene primers was used to estimate how many nucleated cells each sample contained. To quantify the absolute abundance of each unique TCRbeta CDR3 rearrangement, sequence reads were collapsed and filtered. For each sample, productive Simpson clonality was calculated as the square root of Simpson's diversity index across productive rearrangements. The source is immuneACCESS, and TCRdb retained only in-frame sequences with V and J called. Part of the clones is not carried over; for the studies checked, unresolved V genes explain less than half of this, and the remainder is unexplained. V and J calls and clone size are copied from that table; D and trimming were computed from the DNA. This sample is represented by some 200,000 clones; just under 90% of them were singletons. Around 1% of the sample comes from the top ten.

A second Seattle source provided samples from volunteer blood donors who had recovered from COVID-19. Whole blood was collected in K2EDTA tubes by collaborating institutions according to the institutions' own protocols. For TCRbeta analysis, collaborator samples were shipped as frozen whole blood, as isolated PBMCs, or as DNA extracted from either sample type. Including the terminal cysteine and phenylalanine, the CDR3 comprises 14 residues. Kept here is only the CDR3 DNA, which spans 42 bases and is read in frame from base 1. Trimming takes 0 bases from V and 4 bases from J, and the germline ends sit 7 bases apart. In the germline V gene, CDR1 corresponds to SGHTA and CDR2 to FQGNSA. As regards this clone: It lacks a known antigen. Qualities for individual bases were not recorded, and no much larger clone is one base off.

The chain links TRBV7-2 with TRBJ1-5; no D gene call is confident. The specimen was peripheral blood. This receptor was identified in a woman aged 18-35 years who had recovered from COVID-19. Read as DNA, the sequence is TGTGCCAGCAGCTTAGCGCTATGGAATCAGCCCCAGCATTTT. This gives the protein CASSLALWNQPQHF.